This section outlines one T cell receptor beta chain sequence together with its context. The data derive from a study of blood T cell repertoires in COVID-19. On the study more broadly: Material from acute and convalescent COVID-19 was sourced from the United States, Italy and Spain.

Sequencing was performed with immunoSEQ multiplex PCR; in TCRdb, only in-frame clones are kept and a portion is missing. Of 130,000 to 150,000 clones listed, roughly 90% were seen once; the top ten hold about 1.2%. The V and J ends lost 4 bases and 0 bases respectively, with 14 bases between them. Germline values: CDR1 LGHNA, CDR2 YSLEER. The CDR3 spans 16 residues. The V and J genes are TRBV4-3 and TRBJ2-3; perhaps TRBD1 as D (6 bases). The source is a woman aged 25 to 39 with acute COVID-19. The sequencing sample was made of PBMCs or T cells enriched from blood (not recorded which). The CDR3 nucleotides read TGCGCCAGCAGCCGAACAGGGCCCGCCAGCACAGATACGCAGTATTTT. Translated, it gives CASSRTGPASTDTQYF.